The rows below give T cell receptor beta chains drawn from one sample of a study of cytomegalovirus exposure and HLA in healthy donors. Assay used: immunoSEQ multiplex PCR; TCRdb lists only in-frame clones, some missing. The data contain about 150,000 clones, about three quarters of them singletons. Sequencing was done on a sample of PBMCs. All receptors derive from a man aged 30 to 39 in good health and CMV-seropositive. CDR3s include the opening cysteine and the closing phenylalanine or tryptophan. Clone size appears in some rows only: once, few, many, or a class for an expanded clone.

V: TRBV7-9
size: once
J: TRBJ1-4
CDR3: CASSLGGGQAEKLFF

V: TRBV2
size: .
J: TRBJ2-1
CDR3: CASSGDTYNEQFF

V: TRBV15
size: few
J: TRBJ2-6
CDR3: CATSSGTQGLSSGANVLTF

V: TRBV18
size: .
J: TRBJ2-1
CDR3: CASSPPGRESLNEQFF

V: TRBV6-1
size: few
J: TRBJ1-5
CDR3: CASKEEQPQHF

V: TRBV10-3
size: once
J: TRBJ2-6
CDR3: CAISEQGSGANVLTF

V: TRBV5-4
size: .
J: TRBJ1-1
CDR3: CASSLSGGIGTEAFF

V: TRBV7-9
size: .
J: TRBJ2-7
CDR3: CSSSLAGLPYEQYF

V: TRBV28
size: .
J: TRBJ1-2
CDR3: CASRSGDRDYGYTF

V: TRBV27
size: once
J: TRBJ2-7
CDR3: CATKTGLAGFEQYF

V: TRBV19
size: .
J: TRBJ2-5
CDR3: CASSSDRGETQYF

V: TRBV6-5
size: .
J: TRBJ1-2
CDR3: CASSYFEHPDWSGYTF

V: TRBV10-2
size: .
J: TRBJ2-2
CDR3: CASSLSGVNTGELFF

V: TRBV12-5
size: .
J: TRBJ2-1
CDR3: CASGPFRDRGPNSYNEQFF

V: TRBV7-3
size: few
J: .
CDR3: CASSLTGQGSYEQYF

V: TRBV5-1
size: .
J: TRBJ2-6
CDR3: CASSLDRGSGANVLTF

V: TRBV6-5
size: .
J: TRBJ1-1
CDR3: CASSQTRNTEAFF

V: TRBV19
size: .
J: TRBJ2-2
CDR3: CATRWGGRELFF

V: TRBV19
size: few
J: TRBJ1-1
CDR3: CASSIQGMNTEAFF

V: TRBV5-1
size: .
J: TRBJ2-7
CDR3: CASSSGQGIYEQYF

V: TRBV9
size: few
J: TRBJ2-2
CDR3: CASSSTGELFF

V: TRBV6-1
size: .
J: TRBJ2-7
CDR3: CASSETEISYEQYF